These 7 T cell receptor beta chains originate from one sample sequenced in a study of cytomegalovirus exposure and HLA in healthy donors. The PCR had 60 Vbeta and 13 Jbeta primers. Some clones are missing from TCRdb's copy, which holds only in-frame ones; the method was immunoSEQ multiplex PCR. In the table there are about 150,000 clones, approximately 80% of which are singletons. The sample comprised PBMCs. These TCRs come from a boy aged 2 to 10 in good health and CMV-seronegative.

V and J are TRBV28 and TRBJ2-3; 8 bases fit TRBD2. CDR3 size: 15 residues. Per the germline V gene, CDR1 is MDHEN and CDR2 is SYDVKM. Trimming at V came to 3 bases and at J to 5 bases, leaving 7 bases not matched to a gene. The CDR3 DNA reads as TGTGCCAGCAGTTTCATGCGGGGGGAAGTAGATACGCAGTATTTT. It specifies CASSFMRGEVDTQYF. Complete variable domain (other parts from reference TRBV28 and TRBJ2-3): DVKVTQSSRYLVKRTGEKVFLECVQDMDHENMFWYRQDPGLGLRLIYFSYDVKMKEKGDIPEGYSVSREKKERFSLILESASTNQTSMYLCASSFMRGEVDTQYFGPGTRLTVL.

V gene TRBV4-3 combines with J gene TRBJ2-2; 10 bases line up with TRBD2. With V trimmed by 5 bases and J by 4 bases, 7 bases remained unmatched. The CDR3 extends over 16 amino acids. Germline V gene sequence: CDR1 LGHNA, CDR2 YSLEER. DNA for the CDR3: TGCGCCAGCAGCGCCCGACTAGCGGGCGGCACCGGGGAGCTGTTTTTT. Amino acid sequence: CASSARLAGGTGELFF.

The chain is built from TRBV7-2 and TRBJ2-7; 8 nucleotides line up with TRBD1. This CDR3 has 15 amino acids. Germline V CDR1 and CDR2: SGHTA, FQGNSA. Losses at the gene ends were 6 bases for V and 6 bases for J; bases not matched to a gene: 13. The CDR3, as DNA: TGTGCCAGCAGTCCCACCCGACAGGGGTCGGGCGAGCAGTACTTC. Its protein product is CASSPTRQGSGEQYF.

The V and J genes are TRBV28 and TRBJ2-5; unclear D gene. CDR1 is MDHEN and CDR2 is SYDVKM in the germline V gene. The V end was cut by 5 bases, the J end by 5 bases, with 12 bases between. The CDR3 is made up of 13 amino acids. This chain's CDR3 is CASSENLRETQYF. CDR3 nucleotide sequence: TGTGCCAGCAGTGAGAACCTGAGGGAGACCCAGTACTTC.

The chain joins TRBV6-1 to TRBJ1-2; 7 bases match TRBD1. Germline V gene data show CDR1 as MNHNS and CDR2 as SASEGT. The CDR3 has 14 residues. With 2 bases clipped from V and 4 bases from J, the junction kept 4 bases outside the gene matches. The CDR3 reads CASSESTGVYGYTF. The CDR3 region has the DNA TGTGCCAGCAGTGAATCAACAGGGGTCTATGGCTACACCTTC.

The chain has TRBV11-1 and TRBJ2-5; 10 nucleotides match TRBD2. CDR3 size: 16 residues. In germline, CDR1 is SGHAT, CDR2 FQDESV (reference sequence). V shed 5 bases, J shed 2 bases, and the junction held 8 bases outside the gene matches. CDR3 bases: TGTGCCAGCAGCCGACTAGCGGGCCACCCTCAAGAGACCCAGTACTTC. Protein product: CASSRLAGHPQETQYF. The entire variable domain, with the rest obtained from reference TRBV11-1 and TRBJ2-5, is as follows: EAEVAQSPRYKITEKSQAVAFWCDPISGHATLYWYRQILGQGPELLVQFQDESVVDDSQLPKDRFSAERLKGVDSTLKIQPAELGDSAMYLCASSRLAGHPQETQYFGPGTRLLVL.

V usage is TRBV6-1 and J usage is TRBJ2-7; D is uncertain. This CDR3 region has 11 residues. The V gene's germline CDR1 is MNHNS and CDR2 SASEGT. Trimming left V 8 bases short and J 4 bases short, with 9 bases between. CDR3 protein: CASRTEYEQYF. CDR3 bases: TGTGCCAGCCGTACAGAATACGAGCAGTACTTC.